This T cell receptor beta chain was sequenced in a study of cytomegalovirus exposure and HLA in healthy donors. General study points: There were 150 to 200 TCR beta chains listed as cytomegalovirus-associated. Most TCRs appeared rarely, but some public TCRs recurred in many donors.

PCR amplification relied on 60 Vbeta primers (plus 13 Jbeta primers). Data came from immunoSEQ multiplex PCR; TCRdb stores just in-frame clones and leaves some out. The repertoire holds about 200,000 clones, with roughly 85% as singletons. The CDR3 sequence is 15 residues long. Germline CDR1 and CDR2: MNHEY and SVGAGI. Trimming stripped 0 bases from V and 3 bases from J, with 9 bases between. A few counts support this clone. Its antigen remains unknown. The specimen was PBMCs. V is TRBV6-5 and J is TRBJ1-5, with a possible D match to TRBD1 (6 bases). This clonotype was sampled from a woman in her forties or fifties in good health and CMV-seronegative. The CDR3 DNA follows: TGTGCCAGCAGTTACTCGGACAGTCCCAATCAGCCCCAGCATTTT. Translating it yields CASSYSDSPNQPQHF.